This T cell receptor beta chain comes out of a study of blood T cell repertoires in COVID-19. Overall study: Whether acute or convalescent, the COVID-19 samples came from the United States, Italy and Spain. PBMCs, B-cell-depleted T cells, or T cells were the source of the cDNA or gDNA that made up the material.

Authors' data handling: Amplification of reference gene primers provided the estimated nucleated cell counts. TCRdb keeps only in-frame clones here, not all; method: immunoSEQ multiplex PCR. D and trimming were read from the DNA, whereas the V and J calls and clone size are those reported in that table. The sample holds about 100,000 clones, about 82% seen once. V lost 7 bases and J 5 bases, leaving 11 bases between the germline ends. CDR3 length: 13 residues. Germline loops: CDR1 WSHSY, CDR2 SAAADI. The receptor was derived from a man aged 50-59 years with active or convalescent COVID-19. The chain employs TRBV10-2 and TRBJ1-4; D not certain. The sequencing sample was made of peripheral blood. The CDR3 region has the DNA TGCGCCAGCATGCGTATGTTAAATGAAAAACTGTTTTTT. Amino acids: CASMRMLNEKLFF.